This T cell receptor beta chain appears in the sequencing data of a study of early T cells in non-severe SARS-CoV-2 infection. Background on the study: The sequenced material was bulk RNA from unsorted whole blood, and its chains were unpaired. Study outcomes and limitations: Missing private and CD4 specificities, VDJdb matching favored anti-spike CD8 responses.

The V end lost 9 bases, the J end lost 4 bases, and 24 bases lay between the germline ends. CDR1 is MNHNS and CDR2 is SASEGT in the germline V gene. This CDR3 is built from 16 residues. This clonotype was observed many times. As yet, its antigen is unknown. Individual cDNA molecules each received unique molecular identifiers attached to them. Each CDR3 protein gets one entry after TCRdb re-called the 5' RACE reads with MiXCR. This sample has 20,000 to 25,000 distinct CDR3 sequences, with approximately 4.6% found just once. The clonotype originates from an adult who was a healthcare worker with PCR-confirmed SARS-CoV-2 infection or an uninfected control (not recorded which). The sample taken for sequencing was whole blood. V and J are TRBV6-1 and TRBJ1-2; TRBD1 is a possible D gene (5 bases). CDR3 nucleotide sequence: TGTGCCAGAAGAAATGAAGCGGGTGGACAAATCTATGGCTACACCTTC. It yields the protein CARRNEAGGQIYGYTF.